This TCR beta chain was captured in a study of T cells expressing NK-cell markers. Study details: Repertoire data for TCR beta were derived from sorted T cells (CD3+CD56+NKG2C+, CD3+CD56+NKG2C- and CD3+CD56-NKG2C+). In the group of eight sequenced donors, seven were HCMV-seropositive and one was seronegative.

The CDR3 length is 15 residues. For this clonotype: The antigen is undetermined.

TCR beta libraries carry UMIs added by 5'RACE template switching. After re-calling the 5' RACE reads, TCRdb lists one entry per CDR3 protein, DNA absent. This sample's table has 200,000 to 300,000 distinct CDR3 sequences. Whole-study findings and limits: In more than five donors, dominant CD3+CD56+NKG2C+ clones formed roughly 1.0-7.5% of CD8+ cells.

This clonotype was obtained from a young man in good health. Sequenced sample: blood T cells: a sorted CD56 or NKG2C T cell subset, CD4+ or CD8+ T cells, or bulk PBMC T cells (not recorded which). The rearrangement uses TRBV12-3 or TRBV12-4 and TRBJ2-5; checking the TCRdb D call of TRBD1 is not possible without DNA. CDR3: CASSLDRKGMETQYF.